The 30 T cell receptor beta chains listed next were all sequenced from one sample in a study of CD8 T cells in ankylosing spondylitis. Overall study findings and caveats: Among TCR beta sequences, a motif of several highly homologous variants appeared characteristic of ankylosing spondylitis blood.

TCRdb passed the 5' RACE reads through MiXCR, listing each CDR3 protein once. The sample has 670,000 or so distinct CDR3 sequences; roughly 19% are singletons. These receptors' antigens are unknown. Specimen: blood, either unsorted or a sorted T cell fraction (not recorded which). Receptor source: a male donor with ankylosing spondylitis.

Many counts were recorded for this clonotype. This chain's CDR3 is CASSLTNEKLFF. The CDR3 nucleotides read TGTGCCAGCAGTCTCACTAATGAAAAACTGTTTTTT. The chain carries TRBV12-3 or TRBV12-4 and TRBJ1-4; no reliable D call. This CDR3 has 12 amino acids. V was cut by 5 bases and J by 2 bases, with 3 bases left in between.

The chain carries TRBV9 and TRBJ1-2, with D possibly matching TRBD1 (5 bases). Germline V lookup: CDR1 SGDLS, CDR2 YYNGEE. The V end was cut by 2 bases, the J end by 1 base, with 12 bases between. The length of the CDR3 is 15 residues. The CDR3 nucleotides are TGTGCCAGCAGCGTGACGGGACTAAGTAACTATGGCTACACCTTC. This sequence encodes CASSVTGLSNYGYTF.

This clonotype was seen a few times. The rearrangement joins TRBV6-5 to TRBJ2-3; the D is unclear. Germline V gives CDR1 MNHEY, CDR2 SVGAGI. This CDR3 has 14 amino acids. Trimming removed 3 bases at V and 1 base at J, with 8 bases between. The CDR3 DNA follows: TGTGCCAGCAGTTATGGCAGGCGCACAGATACGCAGTATTTT. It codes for CASSYGRRTDTQYF.

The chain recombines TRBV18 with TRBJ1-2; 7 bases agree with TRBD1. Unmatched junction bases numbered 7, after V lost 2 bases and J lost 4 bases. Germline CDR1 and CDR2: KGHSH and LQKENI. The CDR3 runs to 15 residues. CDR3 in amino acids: CASSPDRVLAYGYTF. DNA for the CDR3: TGTGCCAGCTCACCAGACAGGGTGCTGGCCTATGGCTACACCTTC.

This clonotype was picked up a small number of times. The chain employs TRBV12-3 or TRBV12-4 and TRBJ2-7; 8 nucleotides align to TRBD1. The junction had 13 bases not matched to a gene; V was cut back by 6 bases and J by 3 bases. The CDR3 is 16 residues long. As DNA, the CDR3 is TGTGCCAGCAGCGACGACCGACAGGGGAGAGGCTACGAGCAGTACTTC. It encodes CASSDDRQGRGYEQYF.

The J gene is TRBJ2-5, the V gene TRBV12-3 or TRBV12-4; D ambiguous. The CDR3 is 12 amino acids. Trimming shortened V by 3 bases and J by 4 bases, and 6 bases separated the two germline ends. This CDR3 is CASSLPRETQYF. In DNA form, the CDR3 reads TGTGCCAGCAGTTTGCCACGAGAGACCCAGTACTTC.

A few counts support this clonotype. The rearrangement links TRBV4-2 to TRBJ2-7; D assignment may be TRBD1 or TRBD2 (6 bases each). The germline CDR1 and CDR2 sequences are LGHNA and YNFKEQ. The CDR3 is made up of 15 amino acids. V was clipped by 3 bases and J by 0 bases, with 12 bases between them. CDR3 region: CASSQEGDTSYEQYF. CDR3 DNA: TGTGCCAGCAGCCAGGAGGGGGACACCTCCTACGAGCAGTACTTC.

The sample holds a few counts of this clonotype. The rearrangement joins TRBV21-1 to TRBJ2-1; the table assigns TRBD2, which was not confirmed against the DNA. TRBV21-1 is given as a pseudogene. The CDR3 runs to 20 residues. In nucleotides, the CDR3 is TGTGCCAGCACCCTAGGTGTAACTAGTATTAACTTGGGGTTGAACAATGAGCAGTTCTTC. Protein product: CASTLGVTSINLGLNNEQFF.

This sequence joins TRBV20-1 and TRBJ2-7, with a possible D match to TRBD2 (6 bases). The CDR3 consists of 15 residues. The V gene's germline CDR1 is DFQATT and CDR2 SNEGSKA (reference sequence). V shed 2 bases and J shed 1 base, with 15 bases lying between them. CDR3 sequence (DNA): TGCAGTGCTAGACCTACCGGGACTCTTTCCTACGAGCAGTACTTC. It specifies CSARPTGTLSYEQYF.

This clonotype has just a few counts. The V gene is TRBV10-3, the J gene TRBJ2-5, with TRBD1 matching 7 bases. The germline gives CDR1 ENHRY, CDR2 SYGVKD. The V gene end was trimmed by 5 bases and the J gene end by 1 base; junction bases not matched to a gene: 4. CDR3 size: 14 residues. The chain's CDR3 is CAISPGTVQETQYF. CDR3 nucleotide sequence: TGTGCCATCAGTCCCGGGACAGTCCAAGAGACCCAGTACTTC.

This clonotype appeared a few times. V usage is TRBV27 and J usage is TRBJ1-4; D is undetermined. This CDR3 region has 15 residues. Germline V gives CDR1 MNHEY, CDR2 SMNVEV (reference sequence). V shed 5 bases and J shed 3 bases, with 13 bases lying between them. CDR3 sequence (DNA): TGTGCCAGCAGTAGATCTGGGCGGGCTAATGAAAAACTGTTTTTT. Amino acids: CASSRSGRANEKLFF. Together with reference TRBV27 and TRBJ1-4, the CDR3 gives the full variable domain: EAQVTQNPRYLITVTGKKLTVTCSQNMNHEYMSWYRQDPGLGLRQIYYSMNVEVTDKGDVPEGYKVSRKEKRNFPLILESPSPNQTSLYFCASSRSGRANEKLFFGSGTQLSVL.

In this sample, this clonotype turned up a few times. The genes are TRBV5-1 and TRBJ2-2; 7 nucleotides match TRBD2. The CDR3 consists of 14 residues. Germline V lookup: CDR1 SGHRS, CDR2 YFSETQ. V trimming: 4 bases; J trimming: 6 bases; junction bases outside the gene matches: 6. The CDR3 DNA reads TGCGCCAGCAGCGGCGCGGGAGAGCCCGGGGAGCTGTTTTTT. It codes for CASSGAGEPGELFF.

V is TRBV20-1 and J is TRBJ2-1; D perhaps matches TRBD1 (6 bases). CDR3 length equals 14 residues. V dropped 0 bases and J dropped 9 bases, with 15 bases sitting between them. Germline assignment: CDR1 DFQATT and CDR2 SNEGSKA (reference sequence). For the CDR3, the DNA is TGCAGTGCTAGAGATTTACAGGGCCACGCTGAGCAGTTCTTC. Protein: CSARDLQGHAEQFF.

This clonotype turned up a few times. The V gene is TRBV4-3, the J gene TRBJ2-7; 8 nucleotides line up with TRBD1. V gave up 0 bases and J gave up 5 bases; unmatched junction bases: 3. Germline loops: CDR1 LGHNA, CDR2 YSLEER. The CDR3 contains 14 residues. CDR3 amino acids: CASSQDAGGDEQYF. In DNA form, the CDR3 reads TGCGCCAGCAGCCAAGATGCAGGGGGCGACGAGCAGTACTTC.

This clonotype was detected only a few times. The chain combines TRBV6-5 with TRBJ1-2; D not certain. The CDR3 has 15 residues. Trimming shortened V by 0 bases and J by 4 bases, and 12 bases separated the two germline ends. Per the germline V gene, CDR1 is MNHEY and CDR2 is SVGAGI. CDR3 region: CASSYSLTDFYGYTF. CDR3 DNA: TGTGCCAGCAGTTACTCTTTAACAGACTTCTATGGCTACACCTTC.

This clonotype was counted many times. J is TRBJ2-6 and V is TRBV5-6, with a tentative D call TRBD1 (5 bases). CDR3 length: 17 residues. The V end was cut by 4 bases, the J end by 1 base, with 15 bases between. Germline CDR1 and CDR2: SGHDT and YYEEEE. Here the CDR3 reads CASSHRTSGSGANVLTF. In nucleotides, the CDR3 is TGTGCCAGCAGCCATAGGACATCCGGTTCTGGGGCCAACGTCCTGACTTTC.

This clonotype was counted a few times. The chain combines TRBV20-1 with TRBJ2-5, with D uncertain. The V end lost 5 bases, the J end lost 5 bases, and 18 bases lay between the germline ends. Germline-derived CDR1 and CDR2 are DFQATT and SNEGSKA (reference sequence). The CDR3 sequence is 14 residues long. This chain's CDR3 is CSAPLWAAPETQYF. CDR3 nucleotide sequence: TGCAGTGCTCCCTTATGGGCGGCCCCGGAGACCCAGTACTTC.

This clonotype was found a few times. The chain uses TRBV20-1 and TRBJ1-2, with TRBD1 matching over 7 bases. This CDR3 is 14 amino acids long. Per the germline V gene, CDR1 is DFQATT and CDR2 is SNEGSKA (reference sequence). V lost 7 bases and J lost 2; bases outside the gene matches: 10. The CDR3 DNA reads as TGCAGTGTCAGGGGGGGGGCAAGGAACTATGGCTACACCTTC. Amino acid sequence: CSVRGGARNYGYTF.

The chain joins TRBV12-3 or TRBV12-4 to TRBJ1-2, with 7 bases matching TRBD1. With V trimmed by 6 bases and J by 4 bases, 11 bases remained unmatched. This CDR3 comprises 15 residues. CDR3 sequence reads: CASRSMMTGSYGYTF. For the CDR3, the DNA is TGTGCCAGCAGATCCATGATGACAGGGTCCTATGGCTACACCTTC.

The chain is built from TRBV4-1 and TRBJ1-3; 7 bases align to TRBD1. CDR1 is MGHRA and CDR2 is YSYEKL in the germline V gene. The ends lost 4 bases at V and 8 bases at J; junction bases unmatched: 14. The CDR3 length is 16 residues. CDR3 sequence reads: CASSPIGQVISDTIYF. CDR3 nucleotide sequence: TGCGCCAGCAGCCCTATCGGACAGGTCATTTCGGACACCATATATTTT.

The CDR3, as DNA: TGTGCCAGCAGTTACGTGGGGGCCAGGGCCAACGTCCTGACTTTC. Protein sequence: CASSYVGARANVLTF. The rearrangement joins TRBV6-5 to TRBJ2-6, with a weak D call TRBD1 (6 bases). Trimming pared 2 bases from V and 5 bases from J, leaving 10 bases between. Germline V CDR1 and CDR2: MNHEY, SVGAGI. The length of the CDR3 is 15 residues.

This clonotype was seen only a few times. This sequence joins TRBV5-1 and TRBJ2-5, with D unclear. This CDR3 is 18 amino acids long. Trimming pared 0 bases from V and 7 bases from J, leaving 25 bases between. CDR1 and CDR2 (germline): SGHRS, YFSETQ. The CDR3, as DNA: TGCGCCAGCAGCTTGGCCCCAGGAGACCCCCAGGACCGGTTGACCCAGTACTTC. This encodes CASSLAPGDPQDRLTQYF.

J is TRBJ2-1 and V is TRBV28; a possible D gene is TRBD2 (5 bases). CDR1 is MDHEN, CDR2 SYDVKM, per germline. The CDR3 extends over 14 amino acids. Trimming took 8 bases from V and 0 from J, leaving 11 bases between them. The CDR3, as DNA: TGTGCCAGCGGGAGTAATCCCTCCTACAATGAGCAGTTCTTC. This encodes CASGSNPSYNEQFF.

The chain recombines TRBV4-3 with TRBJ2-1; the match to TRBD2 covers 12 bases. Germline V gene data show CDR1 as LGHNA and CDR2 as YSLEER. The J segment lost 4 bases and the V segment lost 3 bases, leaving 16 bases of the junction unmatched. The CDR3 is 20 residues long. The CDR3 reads CASSQRLAGEMGGPYNEQFF. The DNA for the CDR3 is TGCGCCAGCAGCCAGAGACTAGCGGGAGAGATGGGGGGCCCGTACAATGAGCAGTTCTTC.

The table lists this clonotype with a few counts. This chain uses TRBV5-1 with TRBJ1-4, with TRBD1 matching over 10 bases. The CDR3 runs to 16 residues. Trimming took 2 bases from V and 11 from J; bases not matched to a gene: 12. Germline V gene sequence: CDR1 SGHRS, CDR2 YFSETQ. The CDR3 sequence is CASSLPRGQGVEKLFF. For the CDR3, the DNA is TGCGCCAGCAGCTTACCGCGCGGACAGGGGGTAGAGAAACTGTTTTTT. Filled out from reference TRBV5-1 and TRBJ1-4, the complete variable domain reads KAGVTQTPRYLIKTRGQQVTLSCSPISGHRSVSWYQQTPGQGLQFLFEYFSETQRNKGNFPGRFSGRQFSNSRSEMNVSTLELGDSALYLCASSLPRGQGVEKLFFGSGTQLSVL.

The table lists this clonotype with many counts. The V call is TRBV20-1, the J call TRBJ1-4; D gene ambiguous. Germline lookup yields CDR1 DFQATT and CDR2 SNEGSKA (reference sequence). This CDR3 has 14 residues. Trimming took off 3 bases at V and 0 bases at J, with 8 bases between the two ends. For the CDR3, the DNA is TGCAGTGCTAGGTGGTCTGCAACTAATGAAAAACTGTTTTTT. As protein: CSARWSATNEKLFF.

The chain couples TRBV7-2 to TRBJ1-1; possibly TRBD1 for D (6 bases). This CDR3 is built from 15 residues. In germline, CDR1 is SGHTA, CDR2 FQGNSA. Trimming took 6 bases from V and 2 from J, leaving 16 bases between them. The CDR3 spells CASSSTRGPNTEAFF. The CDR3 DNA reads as TGTGCCAGCAGTTCGACCAGGGGTCCCAACACTGAAGCTTTCTTT.

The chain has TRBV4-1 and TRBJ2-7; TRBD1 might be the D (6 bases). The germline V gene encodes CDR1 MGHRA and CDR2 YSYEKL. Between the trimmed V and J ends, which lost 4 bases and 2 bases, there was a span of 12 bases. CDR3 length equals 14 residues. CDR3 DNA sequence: TGCGCCAGCAGCCCCCAGGGGACCCCCTACGAGCAGTACTTC. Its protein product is CASSPQGTPYEQYF.

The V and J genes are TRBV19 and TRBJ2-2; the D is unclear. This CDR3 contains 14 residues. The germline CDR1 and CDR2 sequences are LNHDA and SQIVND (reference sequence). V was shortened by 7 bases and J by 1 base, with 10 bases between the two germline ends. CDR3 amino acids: CASKEGGNTGELFF. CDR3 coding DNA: TGTGCCAGTAAAGAAGGTGGGAACACCGGGGAGCTGTTTTTT.

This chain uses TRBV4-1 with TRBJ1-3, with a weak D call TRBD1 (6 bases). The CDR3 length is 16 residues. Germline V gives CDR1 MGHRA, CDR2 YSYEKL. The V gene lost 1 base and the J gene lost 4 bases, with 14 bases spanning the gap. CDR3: CASSQVEGDEGNTIYF. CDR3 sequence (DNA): TGCGCCAGCAGCCAAGTAGAGGGGGACGAAGGAAACACCATATATTTT.